The entry below gives a single T cell receptor (beta chain) sequence along with its context. The CDR3 consists of 13 residues. Trimming shortened V by 6 bases and J by 6 bases, and 11 bases separated the two germline ends. Germline loops: CDR1 MNHNY, CDR2 SVGAGI (reference sequence). Sequencing used immunoSEQ multiplex PCR; TCRdb keeps in-frame clones, though not all of them. The table records about 76,000 clones, roughly 93% of them present only once. This specimen comes from a study of T cell changes during pregnancy in multiple sclerosis. The sequence was collected from a female donor with multiple sclerosis, enrolled in a pregnancy study. The starting material was peripheral blood, obtained in the second trimester of pregnancy. The V gene is TRBV6-6, the J gene TRBJ2-2, with D unresolved. CDR3 protein: CASRGQVPGELFF. The CDR3 DNA reads as TGTGCCAGCAGAGGCCAGGTTCCCGGGGAGCTGTTTTTT.